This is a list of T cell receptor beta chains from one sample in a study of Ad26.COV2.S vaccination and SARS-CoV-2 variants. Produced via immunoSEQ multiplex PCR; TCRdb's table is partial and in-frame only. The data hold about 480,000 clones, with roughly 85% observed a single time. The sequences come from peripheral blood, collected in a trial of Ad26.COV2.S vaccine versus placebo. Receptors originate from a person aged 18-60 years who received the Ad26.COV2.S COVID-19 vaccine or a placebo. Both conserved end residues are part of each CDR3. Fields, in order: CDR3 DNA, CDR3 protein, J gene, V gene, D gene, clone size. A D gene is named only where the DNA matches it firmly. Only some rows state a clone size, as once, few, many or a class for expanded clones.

TGTGCCAGCAGACGACAGGGCTCCTACGAGCAGTACTTC	CASRRQGSYEQYF	TRBJ2-7	TRBV27	TRBD1	few
TGTGCCAGCAGTAGGACTAGCGGGCAATACGAGCAGTACTTC	CASSRTSGQYEQYF	TRBJ2-7	TRBV27	TRBD2	.
TGTGCCAGCAGTGCAGGGGAGCCCCAGCATTTT	CASSAGEPQHF	TRBJ1-5	TRBV28	.	.
TGTGCCTGGAGTCGACAGGGAGGAGCTCGAAACTATGGCTACACCTTC	CAWSRQGGARNYGYTF	TRBJ1-2	TRBV30	TRBD1	.
TGTGCCAGCAGCTCGGTAGCGGCCTACAATGAGCAGTTCTTC	CASSSVAAYNEQFF	TRBJ2-1	TRBV11-1	.	.
TGTGCCAGCAGCCTCATCCTCGGGGCCAACGTCCTGACTTTC	CASSLILGANVLTF	TRBJ2-6	TRBV2	.	.
TGTGCCAGCACCATGGGGGGCATGAACACTGAAGCTTTCTTT	CASTMGGMNTEAFF	TRBJ1-1	TRBV5-4	.	.
TGTGCCAGCAGCGTCGCCCCCGGGACTAGCGGGAGGGATACGCAGTATTTT	CASSVAPGTSGRDTQYF	TRBJ2-3	TRBV9	TRBD2	.
TGTGCCAGTAAGGGGGGAAGCTACGAGCAGTACTTC	CASKGGSYEQYF	TRBJ2-7	TRBV19	.	.
TGCAGCGCCGGACTATCGCGGGATACGCAGTATTTT	CSAGLSRDTQYF	TRBJ2-3	TRBV29-1	.	few
TGTGCCAGCTCACCTAATTGGGACACTGAAGCTTTCTTT	CASSPNWDTEAFF	TRBJ1-1	TRBV18	.	.
TGCGCCAGCAGCCGGGACCCGGGACGACTTGGGGAGACCCAGTACTTC	CASSRDPGRLGETQYF	TRBJ2-5	TRBV4-1	.	.
TGCGCCAGCAGCTTGGTATTTAGTGTTGCGAGATTCTATTCAGGGGAGACCCAGTACTTC	CASSLVFSVARFYSGETQYF	TRBJ2-5	TRBV5-1	.	once
TGTGCCAGCAGTCCGAGCCTCGGGACAGTTCGGGGCTACACCTTC	CASSPSLGTVRGYTF	TRBJ1-2	TRBV28	TRBD1	.
TGTGCCAGCAGCGTGGGGGGCGCCGGTTCACCCCTCCACTTT	CASSVGGAGSPLHF	TRBJ1-6	TRBV9	.	.
TGTGCCAGCAGCTTAGTGGGGGGGGCCGAGCAGTACTTC	CASSLVGGAEQYF	TRBJ2-7	TRBV13	.	.
TGTGCCAGCTCACCACCCGGGACAGGCCTTGCGGGCTACACCTTC	CASSPPGTGLAGYTF	TRBJ1-2	TRBV18	TRBD1	.
TGTGCCAGCAGCTTTGGACAGATGAACACCGGGGAGCTGTTTTTT	CASSFGQMNTGELFF	TRBJ2-2	TRBV7-9	.	.
TGCGCCAGCAGTTCGGGACTAGCGGGAGCGGGTGGGGAGCTGTTTTTT	CASSSGLAGAGGELFF	TRBJ2-2	TRBV4-3	TRBD2	.
TGTGCCAGCAGCGTAGGAGCTATAGGGTCAGATACGCAGTATTTT	CASSVGAIGSDTQYF	TRBJ2-3	TRBV9	.	few
TGCGCCAGCAGCTTGGCCGGGTTTACCTACGAGCAGTACTTC	CASSLAGFTYEQYF	TRBJ2-7	TRBV5-1	.	.
TGTGCCAGCAGCTTAGGGTCCTCCTACAATGAGCAGTTCTTC	CASSLGSSYNEQFF	TRBJ2-1	TRBV7-9	.	once
TGTGCCAGCAGCCCGTGGACAGGGGTCGATACAGATACGCAGTATTTT	CASSPWTGVDTDTQYF	TRBJ2-3	TRBV2	TRBD1	once
TGCAGCGTACTCACAGGCCGAAGCACTGAAGCTTTCTTT	CSVLTGRSTEAFF	TRBJ1-1	TRBV29-1	.	.
TGTGCCAGCAAAGTGACCGGGGCCCTCGAGCAGTACTTC	CASKVTGALEQYF	TRBJ2-7	TRBV6-5	.	few
TGTGCCAGCAGCGGACAGGGGACCACTGAAGCTTTCTTT	CASSGQGTTEAFF	TRBJ1-1	TRBV5-4	TRBD1	.
TGTGCCAGCCTCGGGGAAGGGGACAATCAGCCCCAGCATTTT	CASLGEGDNQPQHF	TRBJ1-5	TRBV2	.	.
TGTGCCAGCAGTGCAAGACTAGCGGGAGGAAACACCGGGGAGCTGTTTTTT	CASSARLAGGNTGELFF	TRBJ2-2	TRBV6-1	TRBD2	few
TGTGCCAGCAGTTTGGGCAATGAGCAGTTCTTC	CASSLGNEQFF	TRBJ2-1	TRBV12-3/TRBV12-4	.	once
TGTGCCAGTAGTACCGTGCCCCGAAGGTACAATGAGCAGTTCTTC	CASSTVPRRYNEQFF	TRBJ2-1	TRBV19	.	once